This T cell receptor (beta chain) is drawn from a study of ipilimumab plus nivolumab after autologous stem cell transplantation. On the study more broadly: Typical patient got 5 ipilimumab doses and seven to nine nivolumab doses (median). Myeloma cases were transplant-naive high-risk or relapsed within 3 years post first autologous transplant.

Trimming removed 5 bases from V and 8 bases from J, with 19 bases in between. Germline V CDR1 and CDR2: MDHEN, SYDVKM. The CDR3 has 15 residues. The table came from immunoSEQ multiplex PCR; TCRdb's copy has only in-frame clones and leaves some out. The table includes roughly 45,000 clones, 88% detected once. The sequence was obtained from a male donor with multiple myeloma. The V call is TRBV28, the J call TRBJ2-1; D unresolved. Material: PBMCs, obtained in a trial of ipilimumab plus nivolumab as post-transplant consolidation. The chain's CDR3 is CASSGGGPPVDEQFF. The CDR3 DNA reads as TGTGCCAGCAGTGGTGGCGGTCCCCCTGTGGATGAGCAGTTCTTC.